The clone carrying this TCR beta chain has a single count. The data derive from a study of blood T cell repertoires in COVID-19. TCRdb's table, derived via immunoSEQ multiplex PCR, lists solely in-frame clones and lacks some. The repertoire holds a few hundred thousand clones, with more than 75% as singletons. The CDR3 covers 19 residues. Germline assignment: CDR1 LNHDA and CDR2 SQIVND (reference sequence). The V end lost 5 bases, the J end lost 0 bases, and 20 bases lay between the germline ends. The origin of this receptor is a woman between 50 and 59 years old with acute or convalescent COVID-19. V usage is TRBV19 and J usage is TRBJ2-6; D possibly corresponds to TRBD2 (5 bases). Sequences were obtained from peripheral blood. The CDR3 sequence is CASSDRGQRTLSGANVLTF. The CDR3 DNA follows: TGTGCCAGTAGTGATAGAGGGCAGCGCACCCTCTCTGGGGCCAACGTCCTGACTTTC.